This T cell receptor (beta chain) was sequenced in a study of immune evolution from preneoplasia to lung adenocarcinoma (dated by TCRdb to about 2021). Study-wide context: The study used immune gene expression, TCR sequencing and multiplex immunofluorescence to profile the immune contexture of lung adenocarcinoma precursors and invasive adenocarcinoma. A total of over 50 patients contributed TCR sequencing data. The overall cohort comprised about 57 patients with pulmonary nodules who underwent surgical resection. Resected precursor lesions (AAH, AIS, MIA) and invasive adenocarcinomas were each compared against paired morphologically normal lung tissue. POLYSOLVER was used to infer Class I HLA alleles from exome data, and LOHHLA was used to detect allele-specific HLA loss. The sample size was set by how many specimens were available, not by a prior power calculation. Whole exome sequencing and methylation data from the same cohort of nodules were integrated with the immune data. The study reported that some 100 samples were used for TCR sequencing.

Using the immunoSEQ hsTCRbeta Kit, TCR beta CDR3 regions were sequenced from DNA. The authors processed their data as follows. The ImmunoSEQ Analyzer was used to analyse the TCR sequencing data. T cell clonality was defined as 1 minus Pielou's evenness computed on productive rearrangements. T cell diversity was measured with the inverse Simpson index on productive templates. T cell density was TCR beta template counts normalized to usable DNA, estimated by amplifying and sequencing housekeeping genes. Two-sided Kruskal-Wallis tests were used to compare TCR metrics between histologic stages. TCRdb stores this immuneACCESS table with in-frame sequences only. Part of the clones is absent; in the studies checked, under half of the shortfall reflects unresolved V genes, and no reason is known for the rest. The DNA gave D and trimming, while V, J and clone size come from that table. In this sample the table shows nearly 5,000 clones, approximately 72% of which occur a single time. Clones ranked in the top ten supply around 9.2% of the sample.

What the study reported, not specific to this receptor: The highest clonality was observed in normal lung, whereas higher T cell density and diversity but lower clonality appeared to be present in later-stage lesions. The findings reflected association rather than direct causation, and larger cohorts with long-term follow-up and longitudinal biopsies were considered necessary. Because all patients were from Japan and China, applicability to Western populations was uncertain. Top T cell clone frequencies were highest in normal lung and appeared to decrease progressively from AAH through AIS, MIA and invasive adenocarcinoma.

This clone appeared once. The antigen this receptor binds is unknown. Per-base quality was not reported, and no clone a single base away is much larger than it. Resection was performed on patients in Japan or China between the mid-2010s and the late 2010s. Histologic diagnosis of each case was confirmed independently by two lung cancer pathologists on H&E slides. FFPE tissue was used for DNA isolation with the AllPrep DNA/RNA FFPE Kit. This receptor was obtained from a person between 50 and 70 years old with lung adenocarcinoma. The source material was FFPE normal lung tissue adjacent to the tumor.

The DNA is TGTGCCAGCAGTTCTCAAACAGGGCCCAATCAGCCCCAGCATTTT. Its protein reads: CASSSQTGPNQPQHF. The sequence joins TRBV28 to TRBJ1-5; TRBD1 is a weak D gene call, 6 bases matching. CDR1 is given as MDHEN and CDR2 as SYDVKM, both from the germline V gene. Counted from cysteine to phenylalanine, this CDR3 has 15 amino acids. Kept here is only the CDR3 DNA, which spans 45 bases and is read in frame from base 1. Cut back by 4 bases and 3 bases, the V and J ends lie 13 bases apart. Full variable domain (CDR3 extended with the reference TRBV28 and TRBJ1-5 proteins): DVKVTQSSRYLVKRTGEKVFLECVQDMDHENMFWYRQDPGLGLRLIYFSYDVKMKEKGDIPEGYSVSREKKERFSLILESASTNQTSMYLCASSSQTGPNQPQHFGDGTRLSIL.